Shown below are 24 T cell receptor beta chains from a single sample sequenced in a study of OX40 agonist ivuxolimab in advanced cancers. Some clones are missing from TCRdb's copy, which holds only in-frame ones; the method was immunoSEQ multiplex PCR. Of more than 55,000 clones listed, more than 70% are singletons. The sequencing used CD4+ or CD8+ T cells sorted from blood, collected in a trial of the OX40 agonist ivuxolimab. These TCRs come from an adult with an advanced solid tumor such as melanoma, head and neck, liver or kidney cancer.

This clone was picked up a small number of times. The chain joins TRBV7-8 to TRBJ2-6; 9 positions match TRBD1. Germline CDR1 reads SGHVS; CDR2 reads FQNEAQ. This CDR3 region has 17 residues. V trimming: 4 bases; J trimming: 0 bases; junction bases outside the gene matches: 4. The CDR3 DNA reads as TGTGCCAGCAGCTCCGGGACAGGGAGCTCTGGGGCCAACGTCCTGACTTTC. It translates to CASSSGTGSSGANVLTF.

This chain joins TRBV29-1 and TRBJ2-3, with 12 bases fitting TRBD1. In germline, CDR1 is SQVTM, CDR2 ANQGSEA. J was trimmed by 4 bases and V by 3 bases; bases with no gene match: 17. This CDR3 has 19 amino acids. CDR3: CSVDFATVLGTGGADTQYF. CDR3 nucleotide sequence: TGCAGCGTTGATTTCGCAACTGTTCTTGGGACAGGGGGCGCAGATACGCAGTATTTT.

The chain has TRBV19 and TRBJ2-2, with D perhaps TRBD2 (6 bases). The length of the CDR3 is 16 residues. Per the germline V gene, CDR1 is LNHDA and CDR2 is SQIVND (reference sequence). The V gene lost 5 bases and the J gene lost 4 bases, with 17 bases spanning the gap. CDR3 loop: CASSGLKTDSTGELFF. CDR3 nucleotide sequence: TGTGCCAGTAGTGGACTAAAGACAGACTCCACCGGGGAGCTGTTTTTT.

The chain couples TRBV5-1 to TRBJ1-1; maybe TRBD1 (5 bases). The CDR3 totals 15 residues. CDR1 and CDR2 (germline): SGHRS, YFSETQ. V was clipped by 0 bases and J by 3 bases, with 12 bases between them. The DNA for the CDR3 is TGCGCCAGCAGCTTGGCCGGGACGCCTGACACTGAAGCTTTCTTT. Amino acids: CASSLAGTPDTEAFF.

The CDR3 region has the DNA TGTGCCAGCAGCGTTTTCCCGGGCCGCACAGATACGCAGTATTTT. Amino acid sequence: CASSVFPGRTDTQYF. The chain recombines TRBV9 with TRBJ2-3; no reliable D call. The ends were cut back, 2 bases at V and 1 base at J, with 11 bases in the middle. The CDR3 length is 15 residues. The germline V gene has CDR1 SGDLS and CDR2 YYNGEE.

This rearrangement joins TRBV29-1 to TRBJ2-3; 7 bases line up with TRBD1. The CDR3 covers 14 residues. V lost 5 bases to trimming and J lost 0 bases; unmatched junction nucleotides: 5. Germline V gene data show CDR1 as SQVTM and CDR2 as ANQGSEA. CDR3 amino acids: CSVSQGSSTDTQYF. The CDR3 nucleotides are TGCAGCGTTTCACAGGGGTCTAGCACAGATACGCAGTATTTT.

This chain joins TRBV16 and TRBJ2-5; 9 bases agree with TRBD1. V lost 0 bases to trimming and J lost 2 bases; unmatched junction nucleotides: 4. CDR3 length: 16 residues. Germline assignment: CDR1 KGHSY and CDR2 FQNENV. The CDR3 DNA follows: TGTGCCAGCAGCCAATCGACAGGGGGGGGACAAGAGACCCAGTACTTC. This gives the protein CASSQSTGGGQETQYF.

This chain uses TRBV4-1 with TRBJ1-5; D remains unclear. The CDR3 has 17 amino acids. Germline V CDR1 and CDR2: MGHRA, YSYEKL. V lost 1 base and J lost 2, with 15 bases in between. CDR3 protein: CASSQALAETGNQPQHF. DNA of the CDR3: TGCGCCAGCAGCCAAGCGTTGGCAGAAACGGGCAATCAGCCCCAGCATTTT.

V usage is TRBV7-2 and J usage is TRBJ1-5, with D unresolved. The V end lost 2 bases, the J end lost 7 bases, and 15 bases lay between the germline ends. This CDR3 contains 15 residues. CDR1 SGHTA and CDR2 FQGNSA come from the germline V gene. The CDR3 region is CASSLTGAMGQPQHF. Here the CDR3 DNA reads TGTGCCAGCAGCTTAACGGGCGCAATGGGCCAGCCCCAGCATTTT.

This clone was recorded only once. The V gene is TRBV7-6, the J gene TRBJ2-5; 11 bases match TRBD2. V shed 5 bases, J shed 2 bases, and the junction held 10 bases outside the gene matches. CDR1 and CDR2 (germline): SGHVS, FNYEAQ. The CDR3 covers 17 residues. This chain's CDR3 is CASSGGLAVKKQETQYF. The CDR3 DNA reads TGTGCCAGCAGCGGGGGACTAGCGGTTAAGAAACAAGAGACCCAGTACTTC. Full variable domain (remainder filled in from reference TRBV7-6 and TRBJ2-5): GAGVSQSPRYKVTKRGQDVALRCDPISGHVSLYWYRQALGQGPEFLTYFNYEAQQDKSGLPNDRFSAERPEGSISTLTIQRTEQRDSAMYRCASSGGLAVKKQETQYFGPGTRLLVL.

This rearrangement joins TRBV6-5 to TRBJ1-2, with D hard to call. Trimming took off 0 bases at V and 2 bases at J, with 10 bases between the two ends. Germline V lookup: CDR1 MNHEY, CDR2 SVGAGI. The CDR3 covers 15 residues. Here the CDR3 DNA reads TGTGCCAGCAGTTACTCGTTACCAGAAAACTATGGCTACACCTTC. Residues: CASSYSLPENYGYTF.

V usage is TRBV11-3 and J usage is TRBJ2-3, with unresolved D. Germline CDR1 reads SGHNT; CDR2 reads YENEEA. CDR3 length: 17 amino acids. V shed 2 bases and J shed 2 bases, with 17 bases lying between them. The DNA for the CDR3 is TGTGCCAGCAGCTTACCCCAAGCCGACGGATACACAGATACGCAGTATTTT. It encodes CASSLPQADGYTDTQYF. Full variable domain (missing parts from reference TRBV11-3 and TRBJ2-3): EAGVVQSPRYKIIEKKQPVAFWCNPISGHNTLYWYLQNLGQGPELLIRYENEEAVDDSQLPKDRFSAERLKGVDSTLKIQPAELGDSAVYLCASSLPQADGYTDTQYFGPGTRLTVL.

The rearrangement uses TRBV11-2 and TRBJ1-2, with a possible D match to TRBD1 (6 bases). Germline values: CDR1 SGHAT, CDR2 FQNNGV. V was clipped by 1 base and J by 11 bases, with 17 bases between them. This CDR3 has 14 residues. The CDR3 sequence: CASSLGSGTPVYTF. The CDR3, as DNA: TGTGCCAGCAGCTTAGGCTCAGGGACACCAGTTTACACCTTC. Based on the CDR3 plus reference TRBV11-2 and TRBJ1-2, the full variable domain is EAGVAQSPRYKIIEKRQSVAFWCNPISGHATLYWYQQILGQGPKLLIQFQNNGVVDDSQLPKDRFSAERLKGVDSTLKIQPAKLEDSAVYLCASSLGSGTPVYTFGSGTRLTVV.

This chain connects TRBV11-2 to TRBJ2-1; 7 bases match TRBD1. The CDR3 length is 11 residues. The J segment lost 15 bases and the V segment lost 5 bases, leaving 7 bases of the junction unmatched. The germline CDR1 and CDR2 sequences are SGHAT and FQNNGV. CDR3 DNA: TGTGCCAGCAGCATTACAGGGGTGCGGTTCTTC. Amino acid sequence: CASSITGVRFF.

The chain recombines TRBV19 with TRBJ1-5; D gene ambiguous. The germline CDR1 and CDR2 sequences are LNHDA and SQIVND (reference sequence). The CDR3 loop spans 14 amino acids. V was pared by 8 bases and J by 3 bases, with 14 bases between. The CDR3 reads CASRTVTLNQPQHF. CDR3 in DNA: TGTGCCAGTCGAACAGTGACACTCAATCAGCCCCAGCATTTT.

The V and J genes are TRBV21-1 and TRBJ1-1. TRBV21-1 counts as a pseudogene. This CDR3 spans 17 amino acids. DNA of the CDR3: TGTGCCAGCAGCAAAGCGCTTCACGAAAATAGGGACACTGAAGCTTTCTTT. Its protein is CASSKALHENRDTEAFF.

The chain uses TRBV7-6 and TRBJ2-5, with 13 bases matching TRBD2. CDR1 and CDR2 (germline): SGHVS, FNYEAQ. This CDR3 comprises 17 residues. V shed 3 bases and J 2 bases; nucleotides not matched to a gene: 6. As DNA, the CDR3 is TGTGCCAGCAGCTTGGGACTAGCGGGATGGGGGCAAGAGACCCAGTACTTC. Protein: CASSLGLAGWGQETQYF.

CDR3 in amino acids: CASGLGQFMNTEAFF. The CDR3 DNA sequence: TGTGCTAGTGGTTTGGGACAGTTTATGAACACTGAAGCTTTCTTT. This sequence joins TRBV12-5 and TRBJ1-1; weak D call: TRBD1 (5 bases). This CDR3 has 15 residues. V shed 1 base and J shed 0 bases, with 9 bases lying between them. Germline V gives CDR1 LGHNT, CDR2 FRNRAP.

The chain joins TRBV6-5 to TRBJ2-7, with 7 bases matching TRBD1. Germline V CDR1 and CDR2: MNHEY, SVGAGI. The CDR3 has 14 residues. The V gene end was trimmed by 6 bases and the J gene end by 7 bases; junction bases not matched to a gene: 12. CDR3 nucleotides: TGTGCCAGCAGCCCCGACAGGGTTTCGTGGGAGCAGTACTTC. This encodes CASSPDRVSWEQYF.

The CDR3 loop reads CAGRTGANYGYTF. In DNA, the CDR3 is TGTGCCGGCCGGACAGGGGCTAACTATGGCTACACCTTC. This sequence joins TRBV2 and TRBJ1-2; 9 nucleotides line up with TRBD1. The germline CDR1 and CDR2 sequences are SNHLY and FYNNEI. This CDR3 is built from 13 residues. The V segment lost 11 bases and the J segment 0 bases; nucleotides outside the gene matches: 4. Supplemented by reference TRBV2 and TRBJ1-2, the full variable domain reads EPEVTQTPSHQVTQMGQEVILRCVPISNHLYFYWYRQILGQKVEFLVSFYNNEISEKSEIFDDQFSVERPDGSNFTLKIRSTKLEDSAMYFCAGRTGANYGYTFGSGTRLTVV.

This clone has more than one count but fewer than ten. This chain links TRBV4-1 with TRBJ1-6; TRBD1 matches at 7 bases. This CDR3 contains 15 residues. V trimming: 0 bases; J trimming: 7 bases; junction bases outside the gene matches: 3. Germline V lookup: CDR1 MGHRA, CDR2 YSYEKL. The CDR3 DNA reads TGCGCCAGCAGCCAAGAGGACAGGCCAAATTCACCCCTCCACTTT. It translates to CASSQEDRPNSPLHF.

This chain connects TRBV6-5 to TRBJ2-1, with 11 bases aligning to TRBD2. CDR1 and CDR2 from the germline V gene are MNHEY and SVGAGI. J lost 3 bases, V lost 6 bases, and 4 bases had no gene match. The CDR3 loop spans 15 amino acids. CDR3 amino acids: CASRNLAGGYNEQFF. The DNA of the CDR3 is TGTGCCAGCAGGAACCTAGCGGGGGGCTACAATGAGCAGTTCTTC.

V usage is TRBV19 and J usage is TRBJ2-5; 9 bases agree with TRBD2. The J call may be mistaken, given a closer DNA end match to TRBJ2-7. Looked up from germline, CDR1 is LNHDA and CDR2 is SQIVND (reference sequence). This CDR3 has 14 amino acids. CDR3 coding DNA: TGTGCCAGTAGGCGACTAGCGGATCGCGACGAGCAGTACTTC. It yields the protein CASRRLADRDEQYF.

This clone was found a few times. The chain combines TRBV21-1 with TRBJ1-1; the table's D call, TRBD1, has no DNA check behind it. TRBV21-1 is noted as a pseudogene. CDR3 length: 16 residues. The CDR3 spells CASSNSTGWGNTEAFF. The DNA for the CDR3 is TGTGCCAGCAGCAATTCGACAGGATGGGGGAACACTGAAGCTTTCTTT.